The 32 T cell receptor beta chains below all came from one sample that was sequenced in a study of blood T cell repertoires in COVID-19. Some clones are missing from TCRdb's copy, which holds only in-frame ones; the method was immunoSEQ multiplex PCR. This sample yields around 300,000 clones, of which about nine tenths are seen a single time; around 2.1% belongs to the top ten. The sample was peripheral blood. The source is a man aged 45-65 years with acute or convalescent COVID-19.

The V gene is TRBV4-1, the J gene TRBJ1-3; no clear D. V was shortened by 4 bases and J by 2 bases, with 12 bases between the two germline ends. This CDR3 contains 15 residues. Germline CDR1 reads MGHRA; CDR2 reads YSYEKL. CDR3: CASSLEIGAGNTIYF. The CDR3 DNA is TGCGCCAGCAGCCTAGAAATAGGAGCTGGAAACACCATATATTTT.

This chain connects TRBV3-1 (or the pseudogene TRBV3-2) to TRBJ1-1; no firm D call. CDR1 and CDR2 from the germline V gene are LGHDT and YNNKEL (reference sequence). CDR3 size: 15 residues. Trimming took off 2 bases at V and 5 bases at J, with 15 bases between the two ends. The CDR3 spells CASSQTAGAGTEAFF. Written as DNA, the CDR3 is TGTGCCAGCAGCCAAACGGCGGGTGCGGGAACTGAAGCTTTCTTT.

For the CDR3, the DNA is TGTGCCAGCAGTTACTCCGGACAGGGTTCCTACGAGCAGTACTTC. Translating it yields CASSYSGQGSYEQYF. The V and J genes are TRBV6-5 and TRBJ2-7; 8 bases map to TRBD1. Per the germline V gene, CDR1 is MNHEY and CDR2 is SVGAGI. V dropped 0 bases and J dropped 1; count of bases not matched to a gene: 2. The CDR3 runs to 15 residues.

The chain has TRBV11-2 and TRBJ2-3, with D possibly matching TRBD1 (5 bases). V lost 5 bases and J lost 7, with 13 bases in between. This CDR3 has 13 residues. Per the germline V gene, CDR1 is SGHAT and CDR2 is FQNNGV. The CDR3 nucleotides read TGTGCCAGCAGCCCCTCACAGGCGCATACGCAGTATTTT. Its protein is CASSPSQAHTQYF.

V usage is TRBV3-1 (or the pseudogene TRBV3-2) and J usage is TRBJ1-5; TRBD1 matches at 7 bases. The CDR3 consists of 14 residues. CDR1 and CDR2 (germline): LGHDT, YNNKEL (reference sequence). Unmatched junction bases numbered 4, after V lost 4 bases and J lost 4 bases. CDR3: CASSRGGLNQPQHF. In DNA, the CDR3 is TGTGCCAGCAGCCGAGGGGGCCTAAATCAGCCCCAGCATTTT.

The V and J genes are TRBV10-3 and TRBJ2-3; 15 bases are shared with TRBD2. The CDR3 covers 17 residues. Germline assignment: CDR1 ENHRY and CDR2 SYGVKD. V shed 6 bases and J 0 bases; nucleotides not matched to a gene: 4. Here the CDR3 reads CAISHGTSGGSTDTQYF. The CDR3 nucleotides read TGTGCCATCAGCCATGGGACTAGCGGGGGGAGCACAGATACGCAGTATTTT.

The chain uses TRBV10-3 and TRBJ1-2; 10 bases align to TRBD1. This CDR3 comprises 11 residues. The J segment lost 6 bases and the V segment lost 8 bases, leaving 0 bases of the junction unmatched. CDR1 and CDR2 from the germline V gene are ENHRY and SYGVKD. The chain's CDR3 is CAIGTGDGYTF. The DNA of the CDR3 is TGTGCCATCGGGACAGGGGATGGCTACACCTTC.

V gene TRBV2 combines with J gene TRBJ1-1, with TRBD1 identical over 8 bases. The V segment lost 4 bases and the J segment 1 base; nucleotides outside the gene matches: 8. Per germline, CDR1 SNHLY and CDR2 FYNNEI. The CDR3 length is 16 residues. CDR3 sequence reads: CASSAPPGTGNTEAFF. The CDR3, as DNA: TGTGCCAGCAGTGCCCCCCCCGGGACAGGGAACACTGAAGCTTTCTTT. Full variable domain (missing parts from reference TRBV2 and TRBJ1-1): EPEVTQTPSHQVTQMGQEVILRCVPISNHLYFYWYRQILGQKVEFLVSFYNNEISEKSEIFDDQFSVERPDGSNFTLKIRSTKLEDSAMYFCASSAPPGTGNTEAFFGQGTRLTVV.

J is TRBJ1-2 and V is TRBV9; possibly TRBD1 for D (5 bases). Germline V gene sequence: CDR1 SGDLS, CDR2 YYNGEE. This CDR3 comprises 17 residues. V was pared by 0 bases and J by 0 bases, with 15 bases between. The CDR3 DNA reads TGTGCCAGCAGCGTAGAGGACACCCCAGGAGCTAACTATGGCTACACCTTC. Translated: CASSVEDTPGANYGYTF.

On this clone: A read error may produce the germline difference seen at one junction end. The CDR3 is CASRGVQQGGVTKTGELFF. DNA for the CDR3: TGTGCCAGCAGAGGGGTCCAACAGGGGGGAGTTACGAAAACCGGGGAGCTGTTTTTT. The genes are TRBV27 and TRBJ2-2, with 8 bases matching TRBD1. The CDR3 loop spans 19 amino acids. The germline V gene has CDR1 MNHEY and CDR2 SMNVEV (reference sequence).

The genes are TRBV14 and TRBJ2-2; weak D call: TRBD1 (5 bases). The V gene lost 1 base and the J gene lost 6 bases, with 9 bases spanning the gap. CDR1 is SGHDN and CDR2 is FVKESK in the germline V gene. The CDR3 covers 14 residues. The CDR3 DNA follows: TGTGCCAGCAGCCAAGCCAGGGTCCCCGGGGAGCTGTTTTTT. Its translation is CASSQARVPGELFF.

The rearrangement links TRBV9 to TRBJ2-5; D is perhaps TRBD2 (5 bases). Trimming stripped 3 bases from V and 4 bases from J, with 10 bases between. The CDR3 has 13 amino acids. Germline CDR1 is SGDLS and CDR2 is YYNGEE. DNA of the CDR3: TGTGCCAGCAGCGCTAGCTTTGGAGAGACCCAGTACTTC. This translates into CASSASFGETQYF.

In its sample, this clone was seen once. J is TRBJ2-7 and V is TRBV11-2; 10 positions match TRBD1. J gave up 6 bases and V 1 base, and 3 bases lay outside the gene matches. The CDR3 covers 14 residues. The V gene's germline CDR1 is SGHAT and CDR2 FQNNGV. As DNA, the CDR3 is TGTGCCAGCAGCTTAGCCGGGACAGGGGCCGAGCAGTACTTC. Protein product: CASSLAGTGAEQYF.

V is TRBV7-2 and J is TRBJ2-5, with TRBD2 matching 8 bases. The CDR3 is 14 amino acids. The germline gives CDR1 SGHTA, CDR2 FQGNSA. V was clipped by 5 bases and J by 2 bases; unmatched bases: 4. CDR3: CASSPQRGQETQYF. In DNA form, the CDR3 reads TGTGCCAGCAGCCCACAGCGGGGGCAAGAGACCCAGTACTTC.

The chain recombines TRBV29-1 with TRBJ1-1, with D perhaps TRBD1 (5 bases). This CDR3 has 13 amino acids. V lost 1 base and J lost 0, with 6 bases in between. In germline, CDR1 is SQVTM, CDR2 ANQGSEA. The chain's CDR3 is CSVEGRVNTEAFF. CDR3 nucleotides: TGCAGCGTTGAAGGCAGGGTGAACACTGAAGCTTTCTTT. Filled out from reference TRBV29-1 and TRBJ1-1, the complete variable domain reads SAVISQKPSRDICQRGTSLTIQCQVDSQVTMMFWYRQQPGQSLTLIATANQGSEATYESGFVIDKFPISRPNLTFSTLTVSNMSPEDSSIYLCSVEGRVNTEAFFGQGTRLTVV.

This rearrangement joins TRBV30 to TRBJ1-5; D possibly corresponds to TRBD1 (5 bases). Germline CDR1 and CDR2: GTSNPN and SVGIG (reference sequence). This CDR3 is 14 amino acids long. The germline V and J ends were trimmed by 0 bases and 2 bases, with 8 bases remaining between them. The CDR3 DNA sequence: TGTGCCTGGAGTGTAGGCAGGGGCAATCAGCCCCAGCATTTT. Translated: CAWSVGRGNQPQHF. The whole variable domain, filled in from reference TRBV30 and TRBJ1-5, reads SQTIHQWPATLVQPVGSPLSLECTVEGTSNPNLYWYRQAAGRGLQLLFYSVGIGQISSEVPQNLSASRPQDRQFILSSKKLLLSDSGFYLCAWSVGRGNQPQHFGDGTRLSIL.

CDR3 sequence (DNA): TGTGCCAGCATGCCGGGACAGCACGAAAAACTGTTTTTT. Translation gives CASMPGQHEKLFF. The chain uses TRBV6-5 and TRBJ1-4; 7 positions match TRBD1. CDR3 length equals 13 residues. The junction had 7 bases not matched to a gene; V was cut back by 7 bases and J by 8 bases. Germline V lookup: CDR1 MNHEY, CDR2 SVGAGI.

V usage is TRBV6-5 and J usage is TRBJ2-7; D call uncertain. CDR3 length: 13 residues. The germline gives CDR1 MNHEY, CDR2 SVGAGI. The germline V and J ends were trimmed by 2 bases and 2 bases, with 7 bases remaining between them. The CDR3 region is CASSYPGTYEQYF. The CDR3 region has the DNA TGTGCCAGCAGTTACCCAGGTACCTACGAGCAGTACTTC.

This chain joins TRBV4-1 and TRBJ2-2; D is ambiguous. The V gene lost 6 bases and the J gene lost 0 bases, with 11 bases spanning the gap. This CDR3 comprises 15 residues. The V gene's germline CDR1 is MGHRA and CDR2 YSYEKL. DNA of the CDR3: TGCGCCAGCAGTGGCGTCAGGTCGAACACCGGGGAGCTGTTTTTT. Translation gives CASSGVRSNTGELFF.

This chain uses TRBV18 with TRBJ1-1; 8 nucleotides align to TRBD1. V lost 4 bases to trimming and J lost 1 base; unmatched junction nucleotides: 5. The CDR3 spans 15 residues. CDR1 is KGHSH, CDR2 LQKENI, per germline. CDR3 sequence reads: CASSLTGTGNTEAFF. Written as DNA, the CDR3 is TGTGCCAGCTCACTGACGGGGACAGGGAACACTGAAGCTTTCTTT. Complete variable domain (other parts from reference TRBV18 and TRBJ1-1): NAGVMQNPRHLVRRRGQEARLRCSPMKGHSHVYWYRQLPEEGLKFMVYLQKENIIDESGMPKERFSAEFPKEGPSILRIQQVVRGDSAAYFCASSLTGTGNTEAFFGQGTRLTVV.

The chain is built from TRBV5-1 and TRBJ2-1; tentatively, D is TRBD1 (6 bases). Germline CDR1 is SGHRS and CDR2 is YFSETQ. Deletions cut 4 bases from V and 2 bases from J, with 13 bases between. The CDR3 spans 15 residues. The CDR3 loop is CASSETDSPYNEQFF. As DNA, the CDR3 is TGCGCCAGCAGCGAGACGGACAGCCCCTACAATGAGCAGTTCTTC.

V gene TRBV7-2 combines with J gene TRBJ1-2, with D possibly TRBD1 on 6 matching bases. Germline-derived CDR1 and CDR2 are SGHTA and FQGNSA. The CDR3 sequence is 15 residues long. V lost 1 base to trimming and J lost 7 bases, with 16 bases between them. The CDR3 DNA is TGTGCCAGCAGCTTAGTGGACAGACTTTCGGGTGGCTACACCTTC. Protein sequence: CASSLVDRLSGGYTF.

The genes are TRBV3-1 (or the pseudogene TRBV3-2) and TRBJ1-2; D not certain. The CDR3 is 16 residues long. From germline, CDR1 is LGHDT and CDR2 YNNKEL (reference sequence). The V and J ends lost 0 bases and 6 bases respectively, with 17 bases between them. The CDR3 nucleotides read TGTGCCAGCAGCCAAGAGAGGCTCAGTCCCTTAAATGGCTACACCTTC. As protein: CASSQERLSPLNGYTF.

The V gene is TRBV19, the J gene TRBJ1-2; 10 bases are a match to TRBD1. This CDR3 spans 15 amino acids. Per the germline V gene, CDR1 is LNHDA and CDR2 is SQIVND (reference sequence). The V and J ends lost 1 base and 2 bases, in that order; junction bases with no gene match: 1. The CDR3 loop reads CASSIGGQGNYGYTF. The CDR3 nucleotides are TGTGCCAGTAGTATAGGGGGACAGGGGAACTATGGCTACACCTTC.

The chain couples TRBV15 to TRBJ1-4, with 7 bases that match TRBD1. The CDR3 is made up of 16 amino acids. In germline, CDR1 is LNHNV, CDR2 YYDKDF (reference sequence). J lost 7 bases, V lost 8 bases, and 16 bases had no gene match. CDR3 residues: CATEGSPIQGVEKLFF. Here the CDR3 DNA reads TGTGCCACCGAGGGGAGCCCTATCCAGGGGGTTGAAAAACTGTTTTTT.

The rearrangement links TRBV7-9 to TRBJ2-7; TRBD1 might be the D (5 bases). Germline assignment: CDR1 SEHNR and CDR2 FQNEAQ (reference sequence). The CDR3 totals 13 residues. V was shortened by 2 bases and J by 2 bases, with 7 bases between the two germline ends. The CDR3 spells CASSLIQAYEQYF. As DNA, the CDR3 is TGTGCCAGCAGCTTAATACAGGCCTACGAGCAGTACTTC.

The rearrangement links TRBV12-5 to TRBJ1-1, with 7 positions matching TRBD1. Per germline, CDR1 LGHNT and CDR2 FRNRAP. The V gene end was trimmed by 0 bases and the J gene end by 0 bases; junction bases not matched to a gene: 13. This CDR3 is 19 amino acids long. Here the CDR3 DNA reads TGTGCTAGTGGTTTGGTAGTGCCGACAGGGCCCTTTATGAACACTGAAGCTTTCTTT. This translates into CASGLVVPTGPFMNTEAFF.

The chain employs TRBV18 and TRBJ2-2; the D is unclear. The ends were cut back, 6 bases at V and 3 bases at J, with 8 bases in the middle. Germline loops: CDR1 KGHSH, CDR2 LQKENI. The CDR3 has 13 amino acids. The CDR3 is CASSLDHTGELFF. The DNA of the CDR3 is TGTGCCAGCTCCCTAGACCACACCGGGGAGCTGTTTTTT.

V gene TRBV11-3 combines with J gene TRBJ2-1; 9 bases agree with TRBD2. Germline CDR1 reads SGHNT; CDR2 reads YENEEA. This CDR3 is built from 17 residues. V lost 2 bases, J lost 8 bases, and 13 bases stayed unmatched. CDR3 DNA: TGTGCCAGCAGCTTAAGCCCCACTAGCGGGTCTCGGGATGAGCAGTTCTTC. The encoded protein is CASSLSPTSGSRDEQFF. The whole variable domain, filled in from reference TRBV11-3 and TRBJ2-1, reads EAGVVQSPRYKIIEKKQPVAFWCNPISGHNTLYWYLQNLGQGPELLIRYENEEAVDDSQLPKDRFSAERLKGVDSTLKIQPAELGDSAVYLCASSLSPTSGSRDEQFFGPGTRLTVL.

The chain carries TRBV10-3 and TRBJ1-4; D possibly corresponds to TRBD1 (6 bases). Germline-derived CDR1 and CDR2 are ENHRY and SYGVKD. Trimming pared 2 bases from V and 3 bases from J, leaving 13 bases between. This CDR3 is 16 amino acids long. CDR3 sequence: CAISEKTGGSNEKLFF. For the CDR3, the DNA is TGTGCCATCAGTGAGAAGACAGGCGGGTCTAATGAAAAACTGTTTTTT.

The J gene is TRBJ2-7, the V gene TRBV12-3 or TRBV12-4; D is uncertain. The V and J ends lost 0 bases and 6 bases respectively, with 6 bases between them. The CDR3 spans 12 residues. Here the CDR3 reads CASSLAAVEQYF. The CDR3 DNA follows: TGTGCCAGCAGTTTAGCTGCAGTCGAGCAGTACTTC.

The V call is TRBV11-1, the J call TRBJ2-1; D uncertain. This CDR3 region has 14 residues. Germline assignment: CDR1 SGHAT and CDR2 FQDESV (reference sequence). Trimming pared 2 bases from V and 5 bases from J, leaving 10 bases between. CDR3 DNA: TGTGCCAGCAGCTTAACCAGTCGGGACAATGAGCAGTTCTTC. Its translation is CASSLTSRDNEQFF.